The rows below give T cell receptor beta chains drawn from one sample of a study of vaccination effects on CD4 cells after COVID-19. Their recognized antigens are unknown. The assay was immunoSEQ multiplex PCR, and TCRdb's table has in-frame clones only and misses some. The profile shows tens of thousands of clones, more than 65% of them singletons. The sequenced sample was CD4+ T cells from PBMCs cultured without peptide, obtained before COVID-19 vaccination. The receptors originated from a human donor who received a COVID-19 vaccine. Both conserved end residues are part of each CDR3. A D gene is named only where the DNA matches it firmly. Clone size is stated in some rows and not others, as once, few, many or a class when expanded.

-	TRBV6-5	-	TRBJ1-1	TGTGCCAGCAAGGGGGTCGCGGGGACTGAAGCTTTCTTT	CASKGVAGTEAFF
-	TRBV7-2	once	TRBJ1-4	TGTGCCAGCAGCTTACGGGCAGCGAATGAAAAACTGTTTTTT	CASSLRAANEKLFF
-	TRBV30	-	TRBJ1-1	TGTGCCTGGAGCCCTCGCGGTCCTGAAGCTTTCTTT	CAWSPRGPEAFF
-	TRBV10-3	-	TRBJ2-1	TGTGCCATCAGTGCCGGGGGCAGCGGGGTTTACAATGAGCAGTTCTTC	CAISAGGSGVYNEQFF
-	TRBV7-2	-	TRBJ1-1	TGTGCCAGCAGCCCCCATGGACCGAACACTGAAGCTTTCTTT	CASSPHGPNTEAFF
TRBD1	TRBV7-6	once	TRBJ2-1	TGTGCCAGCAGCTTAGACCGGGACAGACTCTACAATGAGCAGTTCTTC	CASSLDRDRLYNEQFF
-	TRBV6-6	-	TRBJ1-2	TGTGCCAGCAGTGGCGACTATGGCTACACCTTC	CASSGDYGYTF
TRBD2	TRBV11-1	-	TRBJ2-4	TGTGCCAGCAGCTTAGAGCGGGGGGTGAGGAACATTCAGTACTTC	CASSLERGVRNIQYF
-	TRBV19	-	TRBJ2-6	TGTGCCAGTAGTATAGGGGGGGGGACAGGGGCCAACGTCCTGACTTTC	CASSIGGGTGANVLTF
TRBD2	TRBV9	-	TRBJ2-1	TGTGCCAGCAGCGTAGATATGGGCGGGAGGGCCACTGAGCAGTTCTTC	CASSVDMGGRATEQFF
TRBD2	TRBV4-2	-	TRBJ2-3	TGTGCCAGCAGCGAAGCGGGACCCGGGAGAGGGACAGATACGCAGTATTTT	CASSEAGPGRGTDTQYF
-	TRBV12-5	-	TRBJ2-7	TGTGCTAGTGGCATAGGGGCAGTGGCCGAGCAGTACTTC	CASGIGAVAEQYF
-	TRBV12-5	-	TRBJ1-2	TGTGCTAGTGGTTTGGTTTTTGGCTATGGCTACACCTTC	CASGLVFGYGYTF
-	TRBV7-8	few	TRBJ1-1	TGTGCCAGCAGCTTAGGTGGCAGAGGGACTGAAGCTTTCTTT	CASSLGGRGTEAFF
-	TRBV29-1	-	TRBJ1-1	TGCAGCTTCGATGGGAGCGGGACTGAAGCTTTCTTT	CSFDGSGTEAFF
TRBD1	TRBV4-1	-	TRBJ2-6	TGCGCCAGCAGCCAAGATGGGTGGACAGGGGCTGGGGCCAACGTCCTGACTTTC	CASSQDGWTGAGANVLTF
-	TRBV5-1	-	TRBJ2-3	TGCGCCAGCAGCTTCGGGACAAACACAGATACGCAGTATTTT	CASSFGTNTDTQYF
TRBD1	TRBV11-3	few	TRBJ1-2	TGTGCCAGCAGCTTGGGACAGGGACTTGGCTACACCTTC	CASSLGQGLGYTF
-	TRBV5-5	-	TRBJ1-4	TGTGCCAGCAGCTTGAACCCCGGACGGACTAATGAAAAACTGTTTTTT	CASSLNPGRTNEKLFF
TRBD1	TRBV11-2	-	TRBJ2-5	TGTGCCAGCAGCTCACATAACAGGGGGCTGGAGACCCAGTACTTC	CASSSHNRGLETQYF
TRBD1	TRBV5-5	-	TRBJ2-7	TGTGCCAGCAGCCGGAACCCGGGACAGGGCTACGAGCAGTACTTC	CASSRNPGQGYEQYF
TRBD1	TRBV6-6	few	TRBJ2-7	TGTGCCAGCAGCCCTGGGGGACAGGGGGTTCGCGAGCAGTACTTC	CASSPGGQGVREQYF
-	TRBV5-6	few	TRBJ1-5	TGTGCCAGCAGCTTTGGACACAATCAGCCCCAGCATTTT	CASSFGHNQPQHF
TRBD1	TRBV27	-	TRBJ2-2	TGTGCCAGCTGGGACAGGGCGAACACCGGGGAGCTGTTTTTT	CASWDRANTGELFF
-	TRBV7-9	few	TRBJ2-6	TGTGCCAGCAGCTCCCTTCCAGGGGCCGGGGCCAACGTCCTGACTTTC	CASSSLPGAGANVLTF
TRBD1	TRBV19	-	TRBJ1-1	TGTGCCAGTGCCCGGACAGGGAAGAACACTGAAGCTTTCTTT	CASARTGKNTEAFF
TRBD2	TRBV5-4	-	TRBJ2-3	TGTGCCAGCAGCAGGGGGGGACTAGCGGGTTCCGCGGATACGCAGTATTTT	CASSRGGLAGSADTQYF
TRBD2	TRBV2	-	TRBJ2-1	TGTGCCAGCAGTGTTCAGAGCGGGGTATACAATGAGCAGTTCTTC	CASSVQSGVYNEQFF
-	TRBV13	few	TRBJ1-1	TGTGCCAGCAGCCCGCGGGGGTTCGGGGACACTGAAGCTTTCTTT	CASSPRGFGDTEAFF
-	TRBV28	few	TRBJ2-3	TGTGCCAGCAGTTCCCTGGGGAGCTTAAGCACAGATACGCAGTATTTT	CASSSLGSLSTDTQYF
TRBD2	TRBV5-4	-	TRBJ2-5	TGTGCCAGCAGCTTGTCGGGACTAGCGGGATCTGGAGAGACCCAGTACTTC	CASSLSGLAGSGETQYF
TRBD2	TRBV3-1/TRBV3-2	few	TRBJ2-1	TGTGCCAGCAGCCAGTCCGGGACTAGCGGGAGTAATGAGCAGTTCTTC	CASSQSGTSGSNEQFF
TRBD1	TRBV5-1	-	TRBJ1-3	TGCGCCAGCAGCCTGACAGGGTATGGAAACACCATATATTTT	CASSLTGYGNTIYF